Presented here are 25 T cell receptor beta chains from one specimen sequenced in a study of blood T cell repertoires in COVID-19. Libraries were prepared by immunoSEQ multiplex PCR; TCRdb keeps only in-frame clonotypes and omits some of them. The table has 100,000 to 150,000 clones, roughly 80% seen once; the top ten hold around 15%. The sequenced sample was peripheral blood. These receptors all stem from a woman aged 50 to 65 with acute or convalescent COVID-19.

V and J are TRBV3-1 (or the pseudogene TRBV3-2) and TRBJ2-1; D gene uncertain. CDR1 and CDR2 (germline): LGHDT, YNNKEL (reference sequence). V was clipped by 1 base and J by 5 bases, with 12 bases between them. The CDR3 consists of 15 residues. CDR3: CASSQVVPADNEQFF. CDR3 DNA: TGTGCCAGCAGCCAAGTGGTACCCGCAGACAATGAGCAGTTCTTC.

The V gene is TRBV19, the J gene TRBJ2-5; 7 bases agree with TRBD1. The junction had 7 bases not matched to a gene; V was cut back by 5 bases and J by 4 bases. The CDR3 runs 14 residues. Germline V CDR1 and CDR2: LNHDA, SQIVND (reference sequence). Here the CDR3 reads CASSQQGLLETQYF. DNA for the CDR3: TGTGCCAGTAGTCAACAGGGGTTACTAGAGACCCAGTACTTC.

CDR3 region: CASRLDSYTGELFF. The CDR3 bases are TGTGCCAGCAGGTTGGACAGCTACACCGGGGAGCTGTTTTTT. The chain couples TRBV6-5 to TRBJ2-2, with D maybe TRBD1 (6 bases). Germline CDR1 is MNHEY and CDR2 is SVGAGI. The CDR3 is 14 residues long. Trimming shortened V by 6 bases and J by 3 bases, and 11 bases separated the two germline ends.

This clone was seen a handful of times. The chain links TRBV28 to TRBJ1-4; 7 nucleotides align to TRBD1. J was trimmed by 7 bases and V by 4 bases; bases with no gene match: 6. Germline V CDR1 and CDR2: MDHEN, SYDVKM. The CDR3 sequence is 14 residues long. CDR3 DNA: TGTGCCAGCAGTTCCGGACAGGACCCTGAAAAACTGTTTTTT. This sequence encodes CASSSGQDPEKLFF.

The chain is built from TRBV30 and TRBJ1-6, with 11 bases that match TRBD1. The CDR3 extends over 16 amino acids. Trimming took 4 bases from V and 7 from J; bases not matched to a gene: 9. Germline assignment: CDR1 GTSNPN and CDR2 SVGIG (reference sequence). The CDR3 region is CAWTTGTGGLNSPLHF. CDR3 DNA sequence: TGTGCCTGGACTACCGGGACAGGGGGTTTAAATTCACCCCTCCACTTT.

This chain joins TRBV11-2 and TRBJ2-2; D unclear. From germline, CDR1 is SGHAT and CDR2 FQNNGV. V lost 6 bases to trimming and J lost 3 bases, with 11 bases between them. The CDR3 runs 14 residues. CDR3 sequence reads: CASSLRLDTGELFF. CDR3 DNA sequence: TGTGCCAGCAGTTTGAGACTCGACACCGGGGAGCTGTTTTTT.

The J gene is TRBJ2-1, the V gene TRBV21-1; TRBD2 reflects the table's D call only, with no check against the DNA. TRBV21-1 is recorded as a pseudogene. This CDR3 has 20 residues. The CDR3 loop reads CASSKLNRASGGASYNEQFF. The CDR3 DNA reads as TGTGCCAGCAGCAAATTAAATAGGGCTAGCGGGGGGGCCTCTTACAATGAGCAGTTCTTC.

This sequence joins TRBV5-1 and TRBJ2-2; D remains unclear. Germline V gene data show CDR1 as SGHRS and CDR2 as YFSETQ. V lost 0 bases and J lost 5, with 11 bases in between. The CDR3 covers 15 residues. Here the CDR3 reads CASSLVVIDTGELFF. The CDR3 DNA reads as TGCGCCAGCAGCTTGGTCGTGATAGATACCGGGGAGCTGTTTTTT.

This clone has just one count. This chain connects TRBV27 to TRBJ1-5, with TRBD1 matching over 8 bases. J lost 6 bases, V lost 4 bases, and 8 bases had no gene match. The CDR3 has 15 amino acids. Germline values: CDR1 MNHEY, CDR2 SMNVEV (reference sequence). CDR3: CASSSLGTGGQPQHF. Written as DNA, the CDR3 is TGTGCCAGCAGTTCCCTAGGTACAGGGGGTCAGCCCCAGCATTTT.

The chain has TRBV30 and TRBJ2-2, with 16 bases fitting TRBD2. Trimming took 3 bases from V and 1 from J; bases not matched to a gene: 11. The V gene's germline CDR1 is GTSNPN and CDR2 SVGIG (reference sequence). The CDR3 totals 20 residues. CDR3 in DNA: TGTGCCTGGAGCCACGCAACGGGACTAGCGGGGGGGCTGAACACCGGGGAGCTGTTTTTT. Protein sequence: CAWSHATGLAGGLNTGELFF.

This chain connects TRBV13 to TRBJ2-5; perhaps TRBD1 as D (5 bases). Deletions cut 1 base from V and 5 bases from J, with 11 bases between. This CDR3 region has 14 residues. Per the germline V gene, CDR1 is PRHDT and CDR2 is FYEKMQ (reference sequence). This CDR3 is CASSLEGSVETQYF. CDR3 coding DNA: TGTGCCAGCAGCTTAGAGGGGTCCGTCGAGACCCAGTACTTC.

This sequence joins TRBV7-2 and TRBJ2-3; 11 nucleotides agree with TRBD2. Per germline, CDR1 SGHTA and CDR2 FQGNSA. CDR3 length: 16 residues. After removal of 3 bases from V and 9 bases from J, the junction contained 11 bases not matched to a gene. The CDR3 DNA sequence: TGTGCCAGCAGCTTGGGACTAGCGGTTGGGGGAGGAACGCAGTATTTT. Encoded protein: CASSLGLAVGGGTQYF.

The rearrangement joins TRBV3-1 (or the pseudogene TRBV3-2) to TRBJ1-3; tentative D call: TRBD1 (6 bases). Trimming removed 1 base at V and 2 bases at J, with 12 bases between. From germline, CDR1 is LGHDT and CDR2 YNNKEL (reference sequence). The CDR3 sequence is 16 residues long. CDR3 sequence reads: CASSQAYREPGNTIYF. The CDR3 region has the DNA TGTGCCAGCAGCCAAGCTTACAGGGAACCTGGAAACACCATATATTTT.

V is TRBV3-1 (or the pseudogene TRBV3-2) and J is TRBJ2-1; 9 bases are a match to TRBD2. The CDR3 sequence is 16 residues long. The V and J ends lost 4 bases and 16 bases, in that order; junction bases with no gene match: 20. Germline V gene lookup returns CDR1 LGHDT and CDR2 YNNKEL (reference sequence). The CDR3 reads CASSLPRQRGVPSYFF. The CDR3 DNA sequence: TGTGCCAGCAGCCTCCCCCGGCAGCGGGGGGTCCCGAGTTATTTCTTC.

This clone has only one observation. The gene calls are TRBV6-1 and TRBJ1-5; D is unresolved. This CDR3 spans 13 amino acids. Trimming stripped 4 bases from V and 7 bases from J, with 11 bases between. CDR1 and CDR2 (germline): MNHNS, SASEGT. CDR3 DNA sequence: TGTGCCAGCAGTGGAAAGGAGTTGCAGCCCCAGCATTTT. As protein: CASSGKELQPQHF.

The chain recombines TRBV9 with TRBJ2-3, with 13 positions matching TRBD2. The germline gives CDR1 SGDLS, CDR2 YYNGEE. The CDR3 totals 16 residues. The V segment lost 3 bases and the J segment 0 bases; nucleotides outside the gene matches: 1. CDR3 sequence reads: CASSGLAGGSTDTQYF. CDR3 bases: TGTGCCAGCAGCGGACTAGCGGGGGGCAGCACAGATACGCAGTATTTT.

CDR3 region: CASSIGAPSYSNQPQHF. The DNA of the CDR3 is TGTGCCAGTAGTATAGGGGCTCCCTCCTATAGCAATCAGCCCCAGCATTTT. The chain employs TRBV19 and TRBJ1-5; D is ambiguous. There are 17 residues in the CDR3. Germline V CDR1 and CDR2: LNHDA, SQIVND (reference sequence). With 1 base removed from V and 0 bases from J, the gap between germline ends came to 13 bases.

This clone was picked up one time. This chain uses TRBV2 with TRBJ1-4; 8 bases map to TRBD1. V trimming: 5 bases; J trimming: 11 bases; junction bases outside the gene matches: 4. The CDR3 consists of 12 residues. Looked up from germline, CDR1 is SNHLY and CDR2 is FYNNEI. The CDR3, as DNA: TGTGCCAGCAGTCTACAGGGGGACAAACTGTTTTTT. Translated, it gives CASSLQGDKLFF.

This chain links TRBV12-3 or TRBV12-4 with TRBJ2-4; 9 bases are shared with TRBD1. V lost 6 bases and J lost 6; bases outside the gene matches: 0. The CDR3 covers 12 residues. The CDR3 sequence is CASRTGGNIQYF. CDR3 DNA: TGTGCCAGCAGGACAGGGGGAAACATTCAGTACTTC.

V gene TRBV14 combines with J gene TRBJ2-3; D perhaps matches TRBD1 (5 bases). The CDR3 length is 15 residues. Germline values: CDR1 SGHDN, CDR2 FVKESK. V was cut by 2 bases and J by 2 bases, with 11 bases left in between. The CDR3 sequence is CASSQSQDNTDTQYF. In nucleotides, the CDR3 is TGTGCCAGCAGCCAAAGCCAGGACAACACAGATACGCAGTATTTT.

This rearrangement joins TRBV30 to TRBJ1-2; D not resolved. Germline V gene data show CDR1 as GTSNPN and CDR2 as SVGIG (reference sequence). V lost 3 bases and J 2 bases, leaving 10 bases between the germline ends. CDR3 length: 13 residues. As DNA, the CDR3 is TGTGCCTGGAGGCTACTCTCAAACTATGGCTACACCTTC. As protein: CAWRLLSNYGYTF. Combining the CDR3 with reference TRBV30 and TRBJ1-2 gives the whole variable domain SQTIHQWPATLVQPVGSPLSLECTVEGTSNPNLYWYRQAAGRGLQLLFYSVGIGQISSEVPQNLSASRPQDRQFILSSKKLLLSDSGFYLCAWRLLSNYGYTFGSGTRLTVV.

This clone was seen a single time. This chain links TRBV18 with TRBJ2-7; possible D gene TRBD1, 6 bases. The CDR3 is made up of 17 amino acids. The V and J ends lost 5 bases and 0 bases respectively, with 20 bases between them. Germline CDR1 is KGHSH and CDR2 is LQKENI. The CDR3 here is CASSAFPGTQSSYEQYF. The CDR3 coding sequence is TGTGCCAGCTCAGCGTTCCCCGGGACACAGAGCTCCTACGAGCAGTACTTC.

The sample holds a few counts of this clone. The CDR3 sequence: CASSLRLENEQFF. The CDR3 DNA reads TGTGCCAGCAGTTTACGGTTGGAGAATGAGCAGTTCTTC. The gene calls are TRBV6-5 and TRBJ2-1; D is ambiguous. V shed 4 bases and J shed 7 bases, with 11 bases lying between them. Per germline, CDR1 MNHEY and CDR2 SVGAGI. The CDR3 length is 13 residues.

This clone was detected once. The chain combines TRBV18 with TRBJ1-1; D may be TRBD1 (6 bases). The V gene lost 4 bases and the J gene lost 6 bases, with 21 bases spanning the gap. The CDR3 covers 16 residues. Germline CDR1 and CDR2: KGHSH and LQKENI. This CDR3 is CASSLTQGGNLAEAFF. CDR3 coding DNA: TGTGCCAGCTCACTTACCCAAGGGGGTAACTTGGCTGAAGCTTTCTTT.

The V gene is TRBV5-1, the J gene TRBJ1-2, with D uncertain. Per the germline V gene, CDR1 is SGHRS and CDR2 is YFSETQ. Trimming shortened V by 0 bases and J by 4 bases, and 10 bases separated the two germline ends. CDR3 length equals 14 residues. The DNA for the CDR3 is TGCGCCAGCAGCTTGGAGCCAGCGGGCTATGGCTACACCTTC. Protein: CASSLEPAGYGYTF.